This T cell receptor (beta chain) was sequenced in a study of cytomegalovirus exposure and HLA in healthy donors. Study-level background: HLA-typed donors contributed 65 million to 85 million unique TCRs, which were held in an early data release. General study results and limits: Highly shared variants forming one cluster were likely a sequencing artifact. Listed as cytomegalovirus-associated were 150 to 200 TCR beta chains. TCR beta sequences reportedly predicted the HLA-A and HLA-B alleles of most subjects accurately.

Primers: 60 Vbeta forward and 13 Jbeta reverse. Some clones are missing from TCRdb's copy, which holds only in-frame ones; the method was immunoSEQ multiplex PCR. Its listing shows about 200,000 clones. V was pared by 6 bases and J by 0 bases, with 7 bases of the junction left unmatched. Germline V gene sequence: CDR1 MDHEN, CDR2 SYDVKM. The CDR3 spans 15 residues. As concerns this clone: Its specificity is not known.

The receptor was derived from a girl aged 2 to 10 in good health and CMV-seropositive. This chain links TRBV28 with TRBJ1-2, with 7 bases lining up with TRBD1. What was sequenced was PBMCs. This CDR3 reads CASSLNRGANYGYTF. The CDR3 nucleotides are TGTGCCAGCAGCCTTAACAGGGGAGCTAACTATGGCTACACCTTC.